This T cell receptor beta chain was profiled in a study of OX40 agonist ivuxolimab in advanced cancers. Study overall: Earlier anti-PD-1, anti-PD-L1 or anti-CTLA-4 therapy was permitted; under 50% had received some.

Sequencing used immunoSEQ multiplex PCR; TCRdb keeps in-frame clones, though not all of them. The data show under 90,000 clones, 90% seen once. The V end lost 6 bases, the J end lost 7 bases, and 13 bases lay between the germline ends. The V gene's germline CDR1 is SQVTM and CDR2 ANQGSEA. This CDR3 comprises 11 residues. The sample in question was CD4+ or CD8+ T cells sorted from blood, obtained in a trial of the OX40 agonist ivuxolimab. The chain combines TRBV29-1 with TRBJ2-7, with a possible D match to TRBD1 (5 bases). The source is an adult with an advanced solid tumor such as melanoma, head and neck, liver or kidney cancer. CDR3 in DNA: TGCAGCGTCACAAACAGGAAAGAGCAGTACTTC. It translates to CSVTNRKEQYF.